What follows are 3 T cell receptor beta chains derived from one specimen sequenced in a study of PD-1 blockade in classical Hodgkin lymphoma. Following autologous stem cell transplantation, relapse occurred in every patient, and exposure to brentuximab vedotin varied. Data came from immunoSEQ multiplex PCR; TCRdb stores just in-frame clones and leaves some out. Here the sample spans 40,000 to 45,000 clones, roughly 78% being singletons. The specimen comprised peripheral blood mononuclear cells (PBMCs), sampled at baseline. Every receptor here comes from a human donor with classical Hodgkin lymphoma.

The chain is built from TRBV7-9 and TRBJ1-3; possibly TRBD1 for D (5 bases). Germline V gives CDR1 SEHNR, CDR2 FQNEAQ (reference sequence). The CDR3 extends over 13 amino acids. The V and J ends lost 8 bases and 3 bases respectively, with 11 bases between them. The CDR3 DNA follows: TGTGCCAGCGTAAGGGGACGTGGAAACACCATATATTTT. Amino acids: CASVRGRGNTIYF.

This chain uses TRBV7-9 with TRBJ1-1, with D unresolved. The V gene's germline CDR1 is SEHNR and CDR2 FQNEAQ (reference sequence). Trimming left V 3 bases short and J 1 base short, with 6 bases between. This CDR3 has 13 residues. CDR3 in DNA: TGTGCCAGCAGCTTGAGGGCGAACACTGAAGCTTTCTTT. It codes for CASSLRANTEAFF.

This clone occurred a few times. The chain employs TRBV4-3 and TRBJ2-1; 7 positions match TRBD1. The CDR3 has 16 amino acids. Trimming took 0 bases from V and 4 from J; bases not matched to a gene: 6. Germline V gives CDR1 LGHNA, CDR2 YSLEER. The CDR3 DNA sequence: TGCGCCAGCAGCCAAGATGGAGACAGGGATTACAATGAGCAGTTCTTC. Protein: CASSQDGDRDYNEQFF.